The source of this T cell receptor beta chain is a study of cytomegalovirus exposure and HLA in healthy donors. Germline V lookup: CDR1 SGHTA, CDR2 FQGNSA. The CDR3 sequence is 14 residues long. Trimming stripped 5 bases from V and 11 bases from J, with 21 bases between. Study-level findings and limits: Earlier analysis looked at TCR beta V segments, and most were productive about 90% or about 30% of the time. Sequencing likely produced, as an artifact, a cluster of highly shared sequence variants.

Concerning this clone itself: Its antigen is currently unknown.

Amplification used 60 Vbeta primers and 13 Jbeta primers. The repertoire was sequenced with immunoSEQ multiplex PCR; TCRdb's copy has only in-frame clones and lacks some. Recorded here are under 100,000 clones; the top ten clones represent roughly 3.5%. The source is a woman in her thirties in good health and CMV-seronegative. Sequencing was done on a sample of PBMCs. This chain connects TRBV7-2 to TRBJ1-1; no clear D gene. The DNA of the CDR3 is TGTGCCAGCAGCCTATGGGCCGTCCCCCGAAGTGCTTTCTTT. Its translation: CASSLWAVPRSAFF.